This TCR beta chain was recovered during a study of neurological immune-mediated disorders. This CDR3 spans 14 amino acids. V lost 1 base and J lost 2, with 8 bases in between. Via MiXCR, TCRdb re-called the 5' RACE reads, giving one row per CDR3 protein. The table includes 40,000 to 55,000 distinct CDR3 sequences, around 10% detected once. This clonotype has ten or more counts. Source material: PBMCs. The chain joins TRBV12-3 or TRBV12-4 to TRBJ1-1; D is uncertain. The receptor was derived from a woman in her forties with HTLV-1-associated myelopathy (HAM/TSP). This CDR3 is CASSLGSPNTEAFF. CDR3 DNA sequence: TGTGCCAGCAGTTTAGGCAGCCCTAACACTGAAGCTTTCTTT.